One and the same sample provided the 19 T cell receptor beta chains below, sequenced in a study of blood T cell repertoires in COVID-19. The assay was immunoSEQ multiplex PCR, and TCRdb's table has in-frame clones only and misses some. The sample holds over 250,000 clones; about nine tenths are singletons and the top ten take over 7.5%. Specimen: peripheral blood. Receptors were obtained from a man aged 40-49 years who had recovered from COVID-19.

This clone was counted a few times. The V call is TRBV18, the J call TRBJ2-5, with TRBD2 matching over 7 bases. Per the germline V gene, CDR1 is KGHSH and CDR2 is LQKENI. The CDR3 extends over 16 amino acids. The junction had 7 bases not matched to a gene; V was cut back by 1 base and J by 2 bases. The CDR3 protein is CASSPRVGGTQETQYF. For the CDR3, the DNA is TGTGCCAGCTCACCACGTGTCGGGGGGACTCAAGAGACCCAGTACTTC.

The rearrangement uses TRBV10-2 and TRBJ2-7; TRBD2 agrees at 7 bases. The CDR3 runs to 14 residues. V lost 6 bases and J lost 4; bases outside the gene matches: 9. The germline gives CDR1 WSHSY, CDR2 SAAADI. CDR3 region: CASSKGTTLYEQYF. CDR3 DNA: TGCGCCAGCAGCAAGGGGACTACACTATACGAGCAGTACTTC.

This chain uses TRBV3-1 (or the pseudogene TRBV3-2) with TRBJ2-5; D unclear. Between the trimmed V and J ends, which lost 1 base and 4 bases, there was a span of 10 bases. Germline CDR1 is LGHDT and CDR2 is YNNKEL (reference sequence). The CDR3 has 14 residues. The DNA of the CDR3 is TGTGCCAGCAGCCAAGGGGTGTCGGGAGAGACCCAGTACTTC. Protein sequence: CASSQGVSGETQYF.

This chain connects TRBV5-6 to TRBJ1-2, with 8 bases identical to TRBD1. With 4 bases clipped from V and 3 bases from J, the junction kept 14 bases outside the gene matches. There are 17 residues in the CDR3. The germline V gene encodes CDR1 SGHDT and CDR2 YYEEEE. In nucleotides, the CDR3 is TGTGCCAGCAGCCCAGGGGACAGGCCCCTACCGGACTATGGCTACACCTTC. Translated, it gives CASSPGDRPLPDYGYTF.

This chain links TRBV9 with TRBJ1-4, with 9 bases that match TRBD1. CDR1 and CDR2 from the germline V gene are SGDLS and YYNGEE. Losses at the gene ends were 0 bases for V and 7 bases for J; bases not matched to a gene: 4. This CDR3 region has 15 residues. The CDR3 nucleotides are TGTGCCAGCAGCGTAGGTGGGACAGGGAGTGAAAAACTGTTTTTT. This gives the protein CASSVGGTGSEKLFF. The full variable domain, with the rest looked up from reference TRBV9 and TRBJ1-4, is DSGVTQTPKHLITATGQRVTLRCSPRSGDLSVYWYQQSLDQGLQFLIQYYNGEERAKGNILERFSAQQFPDLHSELNLSSLELGDSALYFCASSVGGTGSEKLFFGSGTQLSVL.

The genes are TRBV2 and TRBJ2-7; no firm D call. V lost 6 bases, J lost 4 bases, and 13 bases lay in between. Germline-derived CDR1 and CDR2 are SNHLY and FYNNEI. This CDR3 region has 13 residues. The CDR3 loop is CASSSLGRYEQYF. The CDR3 DNA is TGTGCCAGCAGCTCCTTGGGCCGGTACGAGCAGTACTTC.

The gene calls are TRBV5-1 and TRBJ2-7, with 9 bases identical to TRBD1. Germline V gene sequence: CDR1 SGHRS, CDR2 YFSETQ. Trimming cost V 4 bases and J 6 bases; bases outside gene matches: 14. This CDR3 region has 16 residues. The CDR3 nucleotides read TGCGCCAGCAGCCGATATGGGGACAGGGTAAAGGGCGAGCAGTACTTC. Protein: CASSRYGDRVKGEQYF.

This clone was seen only once. This rearrangement joins TRBV12-5 to TRBJ1-5; 9 bases match TRBD1. The CDR3 totals 16 residues. Unmatched junction bases numbered 9, after V lost 4 bases and J lost 5 bases. The germline gives CDR1 LGHNT, CDR2 FRNRAP. The CDR3 here is CASGSNPGQGYQPQHF. CDR3 coding DNA: TGTGCTAGTGGTTCGAACCCGGGACAGGGTTATCAGCCCCAGCATTTT.

CDR3 protein: CASRPGVTDTQYF. The CDR3 DNA reads TGTGCCAGCAGGCCGGGGGTCACAGATACGCAGTATTTT. The J gene is TRBJ2-3, the V gene TRBV12-3 or TRBV12-4, with D possibly TRBD2 on 6 matching bases. Trimming shortened V by 6 bases and J by 2 bases, and 9 bases separated the two germline ends. The CDR3 is made up of 13 amino acids.

V gene TRBV18 combines with J gene TRBJ1-2, with TRBD1 matching over 8 bases. V shed 5 bases, J shed 8 bases, and the junction held 10 bases outside the gene matches. This CDR3 has 14 residues. Germline V CDR1 and CDR2: KGHSH, LQKENI. The CDR3 here is CASSTDRGLKGYTF. DNA of the CDR3: TGTGCCAGCTCAACCGACAGGGGATTGAAGGGCTACACCTTC.

The rearrangement joins TRBV7-9 to TRBJ2-3; 8 nucleotides agree with TRBD2. The CDR3 length is 15 residues. The germline V gene has CDR1 SEHNR and CDR2 FQNEAQ (reference sequence). V shed 0 bases and J 2 bases; nucleotides not matched to a gene: 1. The CDR3 nucleotides read TGTGCCAGCAGCTTAGCTAGCGGGAACACAGATACGCAGTATTTT. Residues: CASSLASGNTDTQYF.

The chain couples TRBV7-9 to TRBJ2-1, with TRBD1 matching over 11 bases. Germline V CDR1 and CDR2: SEHNR, FQNEAQ (reference sequence). The CDR3 extends over 15 amino acids. With V trimmed by 5 bases and J by 9 bases, 9 bases remained unmatched. The CDR3 DNA reads TGTGCCAGCAGCGGGCCGGGACAGGGGGGTTCTGAGCAGTTCTTC. Its protein is CASSGPGQGGSEQFF.

The gene calls are TRBV6-5 and TRBJ1-3, with TRBD1 as a possible D gene (6 bases). Trimming took 0 bases from V and 1 from J, leaving 7 bases between them. The CDR3 extends over 15 amino acids. Germline CDR1 is MNHEY and CDR2 is SVGAGI. The CDR3 nucleotides are TGTGCCAGCAGTTACTCAAGGGGGTCTGGAAACACCATATATTTT. It specifies CASSYSRGSGNTIYF.

The rearrangement joins TRBV9 to TRBJ2-1; 8 bases map to TRBD1. The J segment lost 8 bases and the V segment lost 0 bases, leaving 4 bases of the junction unmatched. Germline assignment: CDR1 SGDLS and CDR2 YYNGEE. This CDR3 has 14 residues. DNA for the CDR3: TGTGCCAGCAGCGTAGGTCAGGGGGCCGATGAGCAGTTCTTC. Amino acid sequence: CASSVGQGADEQFF. The variable domain in full, with the rest retrieved from reference TRBV9 and TRBJ2-1, is DSGVTQTPKHLITATGQRVTLRCSPRSGDLSVYWYQQSLDQGLQFLIQYYNGEERAKGNILERFSAQQFPDLHSELNLSSLELGDSALYFCASSVGQGADEQFFGPGTRLTVL.

This chain uses TRBV14 with TRBJ1-1; the match to TRBD1 covers 10 bases. With V trimmed by 2 bases and J by 0 bases, 9 bases remained unmatched. Germline V gene data show CDR1 as SGHDN and CDR2 as FVKESK. CDR3 length: 18 amino acids. The CDR3 coding sequence is TGTGCCAGCAGCCAAAATCCGGGACAGGGGTGGATGAACACTGAAGCTTTCTTT. Its translation is CASSQNPGQGWMNTEAFF.

This chain links TRBV27 with TRBJ1-5; 8 bases align to TRBD1. Unmatched junction bases numbered 5, after V lost 1 base and J lost 6 bases. The CDR3 consists of 15 residues. CDR1 and CDR2 (germline): MNHEY, SMNVEV (reference sequence). CDR3 loop: CASSLWGDRGQPQHF. The CDR3 DNA sequence: TGTGCCAGCAGTTTATGGGGAGACAGGGGTCAGCCCCAGCATTTT.

Points on this clone: The sample contains more than one DNA sequence encoding this CDR3. The CDR3: CASSLRGNYGYTF. For the CDR3, the DNA is TGTGCCAGCAGCTTAAGGGGCAACTATGGCTACACCTTC. The chain links TRBV11-2 to TRBJ1-2; possible D gene TRBD1, 5 bases. CDR1 and CDR2 from the germline V gene are SGHAT and FQNNGV. The CDR3 runs to 13 residues. Trimming took off 2 bases at V and 2 bases at J, with 6 bases between the two ends. Full variable domain (outside the CDR3, taken from reference TRBV11-2 and TRBJ1-2): EAGVAQSPRYKIIEKRQSVAFWCNPISGHATLYWYQQILGQGPKLLIQFQNNGVVDDSQLPKDRFSAERLKGVDSTLKIQPAKLEDSAVYLCASSLRGNYGYTFGSGTRLTVV.

The genes are TRBV5-1 and TRBJ2-2, with D uncertain. The V gene's germline CDR1 is SGHRS and CDR2 YFSETQ. The CDR3 runs to 14 residues. Trimming left V 0 bases short and J 2 bases short, with 5 bases between. CDR3 nucleotides: TGCGCCAGCAGCTTGGACTCAAACACCGGGGAGCTGTTTTTT. Amino acids: CASSLDSNTGELFF.

The chain employs TRBV5-1 and TRBJ2-2; 13 bases match TRBD2. Germline CDR1 reads SGHRS; CDR2 reads YFSETQ. V lost 5 bases and J lost 0; bases outside the gene matches: 1. This CDR3 is built from 16 residues. The CDR3 loop is CASRGLAGPNTGELFF. The CDR3 coding sequence is TGCGCCAGCAGGGGACTAGCGGGGCCGAACACCGGGGAGCTGTTTTTT.